Following are 7 T cell receptor beta chains from one sample sequenced in a study of T cells in Graves' hyperthyroidism and ophthalmopathy. TCR beta CDR3 regions were amplified from RNA. First-round RT-PCR with HTBI primers amplified the TCR CDR3 region. TCRdb itself ran the multiplex PCR reads through MiXCR, one entry per CDR3 protein. The sample holds about 640,000 distinct CDR3 sequences, 20% seen once. Specimen: blood. The source of these receptors is a man aged 25 to 40 with Graves' ophthalmopathy.

V gene TRBV3-2 combines with J gene TRBJ2-3. TRBV3-2 is a pseudogene locus. The CDR3 spans 17 residues. CDR3 region: CASSSRTSLASTDTQYF. CDR3 nucleotides: TGTGCCAGCAGCTCCAGGACTAGTCTCGCTAGCACAGATACGCAGTATTTT.

This clonotype was counted a few times. The chain combines TRBV5-1 with TRBJ1-6; D gene uncertain. Germline CDR1 SGHRS, CDR2 YFSETQ. V was trimmed by 0 bases and J by 14 bases, leaving 9 bases between them. This CDR3 contains 12 residues. The CDR3 DNA is TGCGCCAGCAGCTTGGACATTGGGACCCTCCACTTT. This encodes CASSLDIGTLHF.

The chain carries TRBV6-5 and TRBJ2-2, with D unclear. There are 16 residues in the CDR3. V dropped 2 bases and J dropped 1 base, with 11 bases sitting between them. CDR1 is MNHEY and CDR2 is SVGAGI in the germline V gene. The CDR3 region is CASSYSSYENTGELFF. The CDR3 nucleotides are TGTGCCAGCAGTTACAGTAGCTACGAGAACACCGGGGAGCTGTTTTTT.

At least ten counts were recorded for this clonotype. V gene TRBV2 combines with J gene TRBJ2-1; 9 nucleotides align to TRBD2. Looked up from germline, CDR1 is SNHLY and CDR2 is FYNNEI. The junction had 10 bases not matched to a gene; V was cut back by 6 bases and J by 4 bases. CDR3 length: 16 amino acids. CDR3 amino acids: CASRRGLAMEYNEQFF. CDR3 in DNA: TGTGCCAGCAGACGCGGACTAGCGATGGAGTACAATGAGCAGTTCTTC.

The chain carries TRBV5-1 and TRBJ1-1; D gene unclear. This CDR3 spans 14 amino acids. V was cut by 5 bases and J by 2 bases, with 13 bases left in between. Germline loops: CDR1 SGHRS, CDR2 YFSETQ. This chain's CDR3 is CASRPGRPNTEAFF. CDR3 coding DNA: TGCGCCAGCAGACCCGGGAGACCTAACACTGAAGCTTTCTTT.

This clonotype was detected only a few times. The J gene is TRBJ2-7, the V gene TRBV7-9; 10 bases are shared with TRBD2. The germline CDR1 and CDR2 sequences are SEHNR and FQNEAQ (reference sequence). Trimming at V came to 4 bases and at J to 1 base, leaving 10 bases not matched to a gene. This CDR3 is built from 17 residues. CDR3 bases: TGTGCCAGCAGCTCCCGCGGGACTAGCGAACGATCCTACGAGCAGTACTTC. It codes for CASSSRGTSERSYEQYF.

Ten or more counts support this clonotype. V and J are TRBV5-1 and TRBJ2-2; D call uncertain. V was pared by 0 bases and J by 8 bases, with 8 bases between. This CDR3 is 13 amino acids long. CDR1 and CDR2 (germline): SGHRS, YFSETQ. DNA of the CDR3: TGCGCCAGCAGCTTGGACAATCCGGGGGAGCTGTTTTTT. It encodes CASSLDNPGELFF.